Each of the 27 T cell receptor beta chains below was sequenced from the same sample in a study of cytomegalovirus exposure and HLA in healthy donors. The PCR made use of 60 Vbeta and 13 Jbeta primers. Assay used: immunoSEQ multiplex PCR; TCRdb lists only in-frame clones, some missing. The table shows 65,000 or so clones, with 70% to 85% occurring only once. What was sequenced was PBMCs. The receptor source for this set is a woman aged 40 to 50 in good health and CMV-seropositive.

The DNA for the CDR3 is TGTGCCAGCAGTTTGGCGGGGGGGCGGGGAGATACGCAGTATTTT. This sequence encodes CASSLAGGRGDTQYF. The gene calls are TRBV27 and TRBJ2-3, with TRBD2 matching over 9 bases. Germline CDR1 MNHEY, CDR2 SMNVEV (reference sequence). With 3 bases clipped from V and 5 bases from J, the junction kept 6 bases outside the gene matches. This CDR3 is built from 15 residues.

J is TRBJ1-4 and V is TRBV4-3; 7 bases map to TRBD1. Germline CDR1 is LGHNA and CDR2 is YSLEER. With V trimmed by 0 bases and J by 4 bases, 8 bases remained unmatched. This CDR3 has 17 residues. The chain's CDR3 is CASSQDPAGTDNEKLFF. CDR3 nucleotide sequence: TGCGCCAGCAGCCAAGATCCGGCGGGGACAGATAATGAAAAACTGTTTTTT.

This chain links TRBV7-9 with TRBJ2-1; 7 bases are a match to TRBD2. Germline CDR1 SEHNR, CDR2 FQNEAQ (reference sequence). The CDR3 is 16 amino acids. Germline trimming cut 7 bases from V and 2 bases from J; bases unmatched to any gene: 11. The CDR3 DNA reads TGTGCCAGCACCCCGTTGTGGGGGGGGGCCTACAATGAGCAGTTCTTC. It codes for CASTPLWGGAYNEQFF.

The gene calls are TRBV21-1 and TRBJ2-5; TRBD2 is the table's D call and was not checked against the DNA. TRBV21-1 is labeled a pseudogene. There are 15 residues in the CDR3. The CDR3: CARGGLAGGPETQYF. The CDR3 bases are TGTGCCAGAGGGGGACTAGCGGGGGGGCCAGAGACCCAGTACTTC.

The J gene is TRBJ2-5, the V gene TRBV6-1; D perhaps matches TRBD1 (6 bases). The CDR3 runs to 17 residues. The germline V and J ends were trimmed by 3 bases and 1 base, with 18 bases remaining between them. Per germline, CDR1 MNHNS and CDR2 SASEGT. The CDR3 is CASSDIVGRGGQETQYF. For the CDR3, the DNA is TGTGCCAGCAGTGATATAGTTGGCAGGGGTGGCCAAGAGACCCAGTACTTC.

This clone was counted a few times. The J gene is TRBJ2-2, the V gene TRBV6-4; 9 positions match TRBD1. V lost 6 bases and J lost 4; bases outside the gene matches: 6. Germline V gives CDR1 MRHNA, CDR2 SNTAGT. This CDR3 contains 15 residues. The CDR3 DNA reads TGTGCCAGCAGAATTGGGACAGGGCCCACCGGGGAGCTGTTTTTT. This codes for CASRIGTGPTGELFF.

This chain uses TRBV4-3 with TRBJ1-3; maybe TRBD1 (6 bases). Deletions cut 1 base from V and 2 bases from J, with 24 bases between. Germline assignment: CDR1 LGHNA and CDR2 YSLEER. The CDR3 has 20 residues. The CDR3 region has the DNA TGCGCCAGCAGCCAAGTTATTGGCAGGGGAATTGGGAGGGCTGGAAACACCATATATTTT. Its translation is CASSQVIGRGIGRAGNTIYF.

This clone was detected only once. The chain employs TRBV5-1 and TRBJ2-2, with 9 nucleotides matching TRBD2. Germline assignment: CDR1 SGHRS and CDR2 YFSETQ. The CDR3 sequence is 17 residues long. The V and J ends lost 4 bases and 0 bases, in that order; junction bases with no gene match: 7. This chain's CDR3 is CASSLGSGGANTGELFF. Written as DNA, the CDR3 is TGCGCCAGCAGCCTGGGTAGCGGGGGAGCGAACACCGGGGAGCTGTTTTTT.

The J gene is TRBJ2-1, the V gene TRBV5-1; 7 bases align to TRBD1. Germline V gene lookup returns CDR1 SGHRS and CDR2 YFSETQ. This CDR3 contains 16 residues. J gave up 7 bases and V 5 bases, and 15 bases lay outside the gene matches. This CDR3 reads CASRFGALLRGNEQFF. In DNA, the CDR3 is TGCGCCAGCAGATTCGGAGCGCTACTCAGGGGGAATGAGCAGTTCTTC.

This rearrangement joins TRBV5-1 to TRBJ1-2; tentative D call: TRBD1 (6 bases). Germline-derived CDR1 and CDR2 are SGHRS and YFSETQ. The CDR3 extends over 14 amino acids. With 0 bases removed from V and 8 bases from J, the gap between germline ends came to 14 bases. The CDR3 coding sequence is TGCGCCAGCAGCTTGGCCTCACAGGGCGGGGGCTACACCTTC. Encoded protein: CASSLASQGGGYTF.

This clone was picked up one time. The V and J genes are TRBV2 and TRBJ1-6, with a tentative D call TRBD1 (6 bases). V was clipped by 5 bases and J by 7 bases, with 12 bases between them. Germline V gene lookup returns CDR1 SNHLY and CDR2 FYNNEI. The CDR3 spans 14 residues. The CDR3 sequence: CASSPQGGNSPLHF. Here the CDR3 DNA reads TGTGCCAGCAGTCCACAGGGTGGGAATTCACCCCTCCACTTT.

This clone was counted a single time. The CDR3 sequence is CASSDLLTGKGTDTQYF. The DNA of the CDR3 is TGTGCCAGCAGCGACCTTCTTACGGGTAAAGGCACAGATACGCAGTATTTT. The chain is built from TRBV11-2 and TRBJ2-3; D unresolved. The germline V gene encodes CDR1 SGHAT and CDR2 FQNNGV. V was clipped by 5 bases and J by 1 base, with 19 bases between them. This CDR3 is built from 17 residues.

This clone was counted once. The chain carries TRBV5-1 and TRBJ2-5, with 10 bases identical to TRBD1. There are 15 residues in the CDR3. Germline V lookup: CDR1 SGHRS, CDR2 YFSETQ. The junction had 7 bases not matched to a gene; V was cut back by 1 base and J by 7 bases. In nucleotides, the CDR3 is TGCGCCAGCAGCTTGACCGGGACAGGGGTGGTGACCCAGTACTTC. Amino acid sequence: CASSLTGTGVVTQYF.

This chain connects TRBV5-1 to TRBJ1-1; no definite D call. CDR1 and CDR2 (germline): SGHRS, YFSETQ. CDR3 size: 17 residues. The V end lost 4 bases, the J end lost 0 bases, and 19 bases lay between the germline ends. The DNA of the CDR3 is TGCGCCAGCAGCCCCCACGAGACACCGACCATGAACACTGAAGCTTTCTTT. Translated: CASSPHETPTMNTEAFF.

This clone was observed a handful of times. The V call is TRBV5-1, the J call TRBJ2-5, with D possibly being TRBD2 (6 bases). V lost 0 bases and J lost 2, with 20 bases in between. Germline V gene sequence: CDR1 SGHRS, CDR2 YFSETQ. CDR3 length: 18 amino acids. CDR3 nucleotide sequence: TGCGCCAGCAGCTTGGGCCTAGCGCCCCGAGGGTTACAAGAGACCCAGTACTTC. It is translated as CASSLGLAPRGLQETQYF.

In nucleotides, the CDR3 is TGTGCCAGCAGCTTCGACAATAGAAACACCATATATTTT. As protein: CASSFDNRNTIYF. The J gene is TRBJ1-3, the V gene TRBV6-6; D gene unclear. This CDR3 has 13 residues. V gave up 6 bases and J gave up 5 bases, with 11 bases separating them. The germline gives CDR1 MNHNY, CDR2 SVGAGI (reference sequence).

A few counts support this clone. This chain links TRBV27 with TRBJ2-1; D may be TRBD1 (5 bases). The CDR3 contains 17 residues. Germline CDR1 reads MNHEY; CDR2 reads SMNVEV (reference sequence). Trimming pared 7 bases from V and 1 base from J, leaving 20 bases between. The CDR3 DNA follows: TGTGCCAGCACCCTCGACAGCGCCCGGTGGTCCTACAATGAGCAGTTCTTC. This encodes CASTLDSARWSYNEQFF.

The CDR3 protein is CATIMTPGTGELFF. CDR3 coding DNA: TGTGCCACTATCATGACACCGGGGACCGGGGAGCTGTTTTTT. V and J are TRBV19 and TRBJ2-2, with D perhaps matching TRBD2 (5 bases). CDR1 and CDR2 from the germline V gene are LNHDA and SQIVND (reference sequence). V was clipped by 10 bases and J by 5 bases, with 17 bases between them. CDR3 length: 14 residues.

The chain carries TRBV7-9 and TRBJ2-7; 9 positions match TRBD1. CDR1 is SEHNR, CDR2 FQNEAQ, per germline (reference sequence). This CDR3 comprises 16 residues. With V trimmed by 5 bases and J by 2 bases, 10 bases remained unmatched. CDR3 sequence: CASSRGRGQGTYEQYF. CDR3 sequence (DNA): TGTGCCAGCAGCCGGGGAAGGGGACAGGGAACCTACGAGCAGTACTTC.

This chain links TRBV19 with TRBJ2-5, with D perhaps TRBD1 (6 bases). The germline V gene has CDR1 LNHDA and CDR2 SQIVND (reference sequence). The CDR3 sequence is 16 residues long. The V end was cut by 2 bases, the J end by 2 bases, with 15 bases between. CDR3 amino acids: CASSINLARGQETQYF. The CDR3 region has the DNA TGTGCCAGTAGTATAAATTTGGCAAGGGGGCAAGAGACCCAGTACTTC.

The chain links TRBV5-1 to TRBJ1-2, with TRBD1 as a possible D gene (5 bases). The CDR3 runs 12 residues. Germline V gene data show CDR1 as SGHRS and CDR2 as YFSETQ. With 4 bases removed from V and 5 bases from J, the gap between germline ends came to 9 bases. CDR3 region: CASSTDMYGYTF. The CDR3 region has the DNA TGCGCCAGCAGCACGGACATGTATGGCTACACCTTC. The variable domain in full, completed from reference TRBV5-1 and TRBJ1-2, reads KAGVTQTPRYLIKTRGQQVTLSCSPISGHRSVSWYQQTPGQGLQFLFEYFSETQRNKGNFPGRFSGRQFSNSRSEMNVSTLELGDSALYLCASSTDMYGYTFGSGTRLTVV.

J is TRBJ1-4 and V is TRBV19; TRBD1 matches 7 bases. Trimming cost V 7 bases and J 5 bases; bases outside gene matches: 7. Germline V gives CDR1 LNHDA, CDR2 SQIVND (reference sequence). The CDR3 runs to 14 residues. The CDR3 is CASTDDRENEKLFF. The DNA of the CDR3 is TGTGCCAGTACCGACGACAGGGAGAATGAAAAACTGTTTTTT.

This clone was found once. The rearrangement links TRBV30 to TRBJ1-4, with 7 bases aligning to TRBD1. Trimming took 0 bases from V and 8 from J; bases not matched to a gene: 6. CDR3 length: 14 residues. Germline CDR1 reads GTSNPN; CDR2 reads SVGIG (reference sequence). The CDR3 protein is CAWSVGTVDEKLFF. The CDR3 region has the DNA TGTGCCTGGAGTGTGGGGACAGTAGACGAAAAACTGTTTTTT.

This chain joins TRBV9 and TRBJ1-2, with D possibly TRBD1 on 5 matching bases. CDR1 is SGDLS, CDR2 YYNGEE, per germline. The V end was cut by 3 bases, the J end by 5 bases, with 14 bases between. The CDR3 covers 14 residues. The CDR3 region is CASSEAGGGYGYTF. The CDR3 DNA reads as TGTGCCAGCAGCGAAGCGGGGGGGGGATATGGCTACACCTTC.

The J gene is TRBJ2-5, the V gene TRBV19, with D tentatively TRBD1 (6 bases). The DNA end lines up better with TRBJ2-7; the J call may be wrong. Germline V CDR1 and CDR2: LNHDA, SQIVND (reference sequence). There are 15 residues in the CDR3. This CDR3 reads CASSNTGTPGDEQYF. As DNA, the CDR3 is TGTGCCAGTAGTAATACCGGGACACCAGGGGACGAGCAGTACTTC.

The CDR3 here is CASSPGGLLDTQYF. The CDR3 DNA is TGTGCCAGCAGTCCGGGGGGCTTGTTAGATACGCAGTATTTT. The rearrangement joins TRBV7-2 to TRBJ2-3, with D tentatively TRBD2 (7 bases). This CDR3 contains 14 residues. Germline values: CDR1 SGHTA, CDR2 FQGNSA. Trimming took 6 bases from V and 5 from J, leaving 15 bases between them.

This chain links TRBV6-6 with TRBJ1-5; D uncertain. V lost 0 bases and J 9 bases, leaving 9 bases between the germline ends. The CDR3 runs to 13 residues. The germline gives CDR1 MNHNY, CDR2 SVGAGI (reference sequence). DNA for the CDR3: TGTGCCAGCAGTTACTCGGGGAGTCGGCCCCAGCATTTT. Translating gives CASSYSGSRPQHF.